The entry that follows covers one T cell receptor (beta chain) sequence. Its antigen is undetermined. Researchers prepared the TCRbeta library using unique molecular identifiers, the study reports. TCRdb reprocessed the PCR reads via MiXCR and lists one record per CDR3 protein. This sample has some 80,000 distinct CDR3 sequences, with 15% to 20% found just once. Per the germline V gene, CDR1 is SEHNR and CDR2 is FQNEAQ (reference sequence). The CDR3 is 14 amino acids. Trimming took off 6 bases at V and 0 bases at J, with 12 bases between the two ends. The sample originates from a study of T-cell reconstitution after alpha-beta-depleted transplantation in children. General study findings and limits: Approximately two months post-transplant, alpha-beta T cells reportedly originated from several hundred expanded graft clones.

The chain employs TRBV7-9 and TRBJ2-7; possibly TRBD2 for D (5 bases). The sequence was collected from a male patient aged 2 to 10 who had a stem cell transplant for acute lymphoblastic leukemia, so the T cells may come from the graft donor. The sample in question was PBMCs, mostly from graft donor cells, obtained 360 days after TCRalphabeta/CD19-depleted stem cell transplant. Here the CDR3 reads CASSETGFSYEQYF. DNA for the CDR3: TGTGCCAGCAGTGAGACGGGGTTCTCCTACGAGCAGTACTTC.